This T cell receptor (beta chain) was identified during a study of blood T cells in healthy people across ages (dated by TCRdb to between 2015 and 2016). Notes on the research overall: In model experiments, template switching captured roughly one uniquely barcoded TCR beta cDNA molecule for every two T cells. Using deep sequencing normalized with unique cDNA molecular identifiers, the study measured how TCR beta repertoire diversity changes with age. The donors were split into four age groups: young (average 16 years), middle-aged (about 40), aged (over 55) and long-lived (about 74). To avoid experimental bias, donors of different ages were randomly spread across the sequencing lanes. Using the same blood draw, the study looked at two additional independent replicas of 1 million unique cDNA reads for two donors, one aged 18 to 30 and the other aged 80 or older. Here is what the overall study found, with its caveats: As age increased, observed TCR beta diversity per million T cells dropped in a roughly linear way, and a significant reduction was already evident by age about 36. Bulk unsorted PBMC profiling prevented conclusive comparison of naive and antigen-experienced compartments. The CMV infection status of donors was not known, potentially confounding age-related changes in expanded clonotypes. Estimates of total diversity from one million sequenced T cells were regarded as lower bounds and underestimates. The long-lived group showed more naive CD4+ T cells, fewer expanded clones and increased TCR diversity than the aged group, suggesting age selection. Observed TCR beta diversity correlated strongly with the percentage of naive T cells measured by flow cytometry.

The library was produced with 5' RACE. These reads were obtained on an Illumina HiSeq 2500. A second PCR of roughly 7 to 11 cycles was performed with a sample-barcoded 5' primer and a J-beta primer mix. A unique molecular identifier was introduced onto each TCR beta cDNA molecule by a template-switch 5' adaptor carrying 12 random nucleotides. At least 2.5 million CDR3-containing paired-end reads were obtained from each sample. First-strand cDNA was synthesized from all RNA with the Mint cDNA synthesis kit, primed by a TRBC-specific oligonucleotide. All cDNA was treated with uracil-DNA glycosylase and then went through a first 18-cycle PCR with the universal primers M1SS and BC2_uni_R. In the authors' own workflow: Normalization of each sample was performed by random selection of 1 million high-quality reads, each carrying a distinct molecular identifier. Reads sharing molecular identifiers were discarded rather than binned into consensus sequences. MiTCR, set to a Q25 quality threshold and the strictest error-elimination algorithm, was used for CDR3 identification, clonotype clustering and error correction. A nonparametric unseen species model with Euler transformation was used to estimate a lower bound on total TCR beta diversity. TCRdb cleaned the public reads at Q25 with fastp, built clones with MiXCR and kept in-frame beta chains. For every CDR3 protein sequence, its rows merge into one entry that carries the most common genes and DNA. These V and J calls are TCRdb output, not the study's own analysis. For this sample the table gives about 1.4 million distinct CDR3 sequences, of which approximately 60% were detected only once. The biggest ten clones account for 6.5% to 8% of the sample.

The donors were 40 or so Caucasian individuals from Russia, aged roughly 6 to 100 years, who were systemically healthy. Each donor gave about 11 milliliters of peripheral blood, drawn into EDTA-treated Vacutainer tubes. Ficoll-Paque density-gradient centrifugation was used to isolate PBMCs, with at least 6.5 million per sample. Total RNA was extracted from PBMCs with Trizol reagent, with at least 5.5 micrograms obtained per sample. The percentages of naive CD45RAhigh/CD27high T cells were determined by flow cytometry on a PBMC aliquot from every donor. Unmatched junction bases come to 10, with V trimmed by 0 bases and J by 5 bases. Per the germline V gene, LGHNA is the CDR1 and YNFKEQ is the CDR2. The CDR3 sequence holds 17 residues, the cysteine and phenylalanine included. Only CDR3 DNA remains: 51 bases, in frame from the first base. With regard to this clonotype: Its antigen specificity is not known. No much larger clone is present one base from it, and per-base qualities are unavailable.

This chain is built from TRBV4-2 and TRBJ1-1, with 9 central nucleotides matching TRBD1. This clonotype was obtained from a young man in good health. Sample: blood. The CDR3 loop reads CASSQDRDGQGRTEAFF. The sequenced DNA: TGTGCCAGCAGCCAAGATAGGGATGGACAGGGGAGAACTGAAGCTTTCTTT.